A single sample gave rise to the 25 T cell receptor beta chains below, sequenced in a study of cytomegalovirus exposure and HLA in healthy donors. The PCR was carried out with 60 Vbeta primers and 13 Jbeta primers. Generated by immunoSEQ multiplex PCR, the TCRdb table keeps only in-frame clones and is missing some. Among approximately 150,000 clones listed, roughly 77% were seen once. The sample consisted of PBMCs. These receptors came from a man aged 30 to 45 in good health and CMV-seropositive.

This clone was counted only a few times. V gene TRBV5-1 combines with J gene TRBJ2-1; D might be TRBD2 (7 bases). The V and J ends lost 3 bases and 3 bases respectively, with 16 bases between them. This CDR3 region has 16 residues. CDR1 is SGHRS and CDR2 is YFSETQ in the germline V gene. The CDR3, as DNA: TGCGCCAGCAGCTCGGGTGGGGGGGCGGTCTACAATGAGCAGTTCTTC. Protein product: CASSSGGGAVYNEQFF.

A remark on this clone: This CDR3 is also generated by other DNA sequences in the sample. The chain joins TRBV30 to TRBJ1-1; 8 nucleotides line up with TRBD1. The CDR3 covers 16 residues. Germline V gives CDR1 GTSNPN, CDR2 SVGIG (reference sequence). The junction had 14 bases not matched to a gene; V was cut back by 4 bases and J by 4 bases. The CDR3 DNA reads TGTGCCTGGATCCCAATTGGGCAGGGGGCGGCCACTGAAGCTTTCTTT. Protein product: CAWIPIGQGAATEAFF.

V gene TRBV7-9 combines with J gene TRBJ2-1; 7 bases align to TRBD1. V lost 5 bases, J lost 8 bases, and 12 bases stayed unmatched. Germline V lookup: CDR1 SEHNR, CDR2 FQNEAQ (reference sequence). The CDR3 consists of 15 residues. The CDR3 is CASSTRGLVSYEQFF. The CDR3 bases are TGTGCCAGCAGCACAAGGGGGCTGGTCAGCTATGAGCAGTTCTTC.

The chain links TRBV2 to TRBJ2-3; D may be TRBD2 (5 bases). Germline V gene data show CDR1 as SNHLY and CDR2 as FYNNEI. V gave up 6 bases and J gave up 6 bases, with 7 bases separating them. The CDR3 has 11 residues. In DNA, the CDR3 is TGTGCCAGCAGACTAGTTGATACGCAGTATTTT. Protein product: CASRLVDTQYF.

This clone was counted once. The chain couples TRBV19 to TRBJ2-5; 7 positions agree with TRBD2. V shed 3 bases and J 5 bases; nucleotides not matched to a gene: 12. This CDR3 is built from 16 residues. The germline CDR1 and CDR2 sequences are LNHDA and SQIVND (reference sequence). In DNA, the CDR3 is TGTGCCAGTAGTATTTTATCCAGCGGGGAATGGGAGACCCAGTACTTC. It codes for CASSILSSGEWETQYF.

The chain is built from TRBV2 and TRBJ1-5, with 7 positions matching TRBD1. Germline V gene data show CDR1 as SNHLY and CDR2 as FYNNEI. V dropped 5 bases and J dropped 3; count of bases not matched to a gene: 4. The CDR3 extends over 14 amino acids. CDR3 in amino acids: CASSLDRSNQPQHF. DNA of the CDR3: TGTGCCAGCAGTTTGGACAGGTCCAATCAGCCCCAGCATTTT.

The chain carries TRBV6-7 and TRBJ2-5, with D perhaps matching TRBD1 (5 bases). TRBV6-7 is reported as an ORF; its role is uncertain. Between the trimmed V and J ends, which lost 6 bases and 3 bases, there was a span of 17 bases. This CDR3 region has 15 residues. Here the CDR3 DNA reads TGTGCCAGCAGAGGGGCCGGGCAGGCGAAAGAGACCCAGTACTTC. It specifies CASRGAGQAKETQYF.

CDR3 residues: CAISALVAGTDTQYF. The CDR3 region has the DNA TGTGCCATCAGTGCCCTAGTAGCGGGTACAGATACGCAGTATTTT. The rearrangement uses TRBV10-3 and TRBJ2-3, with 7 positions matching TRBD2. With V trimmed by 4 bases and J by 3 bases, 7 bases remained unmatched. Germline V gives CDR1 ENHRY, CDR2 SYGVKD. This CDR3 spans 15 amino acids.

This clone was detected a few times. The genes are TRBV5-6 and TRBJ2-1; TRBD2 matches 7 bases. Germline-derived CDR1 and CDR2 are SGHDT and YYEEEE. J gave up 5 bases and V 1 base, and 3 bases lay outside the gene matches. The CDR3 extends over 14 amino acids. The CDR3 loop reads CASSLWTSDNEQFF. CDR3 DNA sequence: TGTGCCAGCAGCTTGTGGACTAGTGACAATGAGCAGTTCTTC. The full variable domain, rest sourced from reference TRBV5-6 and TRBJ2-1, is DAGVTQSPTHLIKTRGQQVTLRCSPKSGHDTVSWYQQALGQGPQFIFQYYEEEERQRGNFPDRFSGHQFPNYSSELNVNALLLGDSALYLCASSLWTSDNEQFFGPGTRLTVL.

V gene TRBV19 combines with J gene TRBJ1-1; 7 bases fit TRBD1. Germline CDR1 is LNHDA and CDR2 is SQIVND (reference sequence). V lost 7 bases, J lost 1 base, and 9 bases stayed unmatched. The CDR3 is 15 amino acids. This CDR3 is CASTLRDSGNTEAFF. As DNA, the CDR3 is TGTGCCAGTACTCTCCGGGACAGCGGGAACACTGAAGCTTTCTTT. The full variable domain, with the rest looked up from reference TRBV19 and TRBJ1-1, is DGGITQSPKYLFRKEGQNVTLSCEQNLNHDAMYWYRQDPGQGLRLIYYSQIVNDFQKGDIAEGYSVSREKKESFPLTVTSAQKNPTAFYLCASTLRDSGNTEAFFGQGTRLTVV.

This clone was seen only once. The chain has TRBV6-5 and TRBJ1-2; TRBD1 aligns across 8 bases. Germline V CDR1 and CDR2: MNHEY, SVGAGI. The CDR3 is 14 amino acids. The trim removed 5 bases at V and 3 bases at J, leaving 5 bases unmatched. CDR3 nucleotides: TGTGCCAGCAGTACCCGGACAGGGCACTATGGCTACACCTTC. Its translation is CASSTRTGHYGYTF.

This sequence joins TRBV11-2 and TRBJ2-4; weak D call: TRBD2 (5 bases). V dropped 5 bases and J dropped 8 bases, with 16 bases sitting between them. Germline V gives CDR1 SGHAT, CDR2 FQNNGV. The CDR3 totals 14 residues. CDR3 nucleotide sequence: TGTGCCAGCAGCCAGAGGGAAGCGCTGGACATTCAGTACTTC. This gives the protein CASSQREALDIQYF.

This clone was seen once. The J gene is TRBJ1-2, the V gene TRBV6-5; possibly TRBD1 for D (5 bases). Germline CDR1 MNHEY, CDR2 SVGAGI. V lost 5 bases, J lost 7 bases, and 11 bases lay in between. This CDR3 spans 12 amino acids. For the CDR3, the DNA is TGTGCCAGCAGTCCCCAGGGAAGTGGCTACACCTTC. This translates into CASSPQGSGYTF.

The rearrangement joins TRBV6-1 to TRBJ1-6, with 8 bases aligning to TRBD1. Looked up from germline, CDR1 is MNHNS and CDR2 is SASEGT. The CDR3 is 16 amino acids. After removal of 3 bases from V and 1 base from J, the junction contained 2 bases not matched to a gene. The CDR3: CASSDDRGSYNSPLHF. CDR3 nucleotides: TGTGCCAGCAGTGACGACAGGGGTTCCTATAATTCACCCCTCCACTTT.

This rearrangement joins TRBV25-1 to TRBJ1-4; D is perhaps TRBD1 (6 bases). Between the trimmed V and J ends, which lost 3 bases and 2 bases, there was a span of 10 bases. The CDR3 consists of 15 residues. Per germline, CDR1 MGHDK and CDR2 SYGVNS. CDR3 protein: CASSDPRGTNEKLFF. In DNA form, the CDR3 reads TGTGCCAGCAGTGACCCGAGGGGGACTAATGAAAAACTGTTTTTT.

The chain is built from TRBV2 and TRBJ1-2, with 8 bases identical to TRBD1. After removal of 4 bases from V and 3 bases from J, the junction contained 1 base not matched to a gene. Germline V CDR1 and CDR2: SNHLY, FYNNEI. CDR3 length: 13 amino acids. Here the CDR3 reads CASSVGQDYGYTF. CDR3 bases: TGTGCCAGCAGTGTGGGACAGGACTATGGCTACACCTTC.

This chain joins TRBV7-7 and TRBJ2-7, with D possibly TRBD1 on 5 matching bases. There are 13 residues in the CDR3. V lost 7 bases, J lost 2 bases, and 12 bases lay in between. From germline, CDR1 is SSHAT and CDR2 FNYEAQ (reference sequence). CDR3 region: CASTPDKTYEQYF. The CDR3 nucleotides read TGTGCCAGCACTCCGGACAAAACCTACGAGCAGTACTTC.

The J gene is TRBJ1-5, the V gene TRBV10-3; D possibly corresponds to TRBD1 (5 bases). From germline, CDR1 is ENHRY and CDR2 SYGVKD. The CDR3 is made up of 14 amino acids. The V end was cut by 10 bases, the J end by 5 bases, with 18 bases between. CDR3: CATRDSGRDQPQHF. CDR3 coding DNA: TGTGCCACGCGGGACTCCGGAAGGGATCAGCCCCAGCATTTT.

This clone was detected ten times or more. V is TRBV10-1 and J is TRBJ2-1; possibly TRBD2 for D (5 bases). CDR3 length: 14 amino acids. From germline, CDR1 is WNHNN and CDR2 SYGVQD (reference sequence). V was shortened by 4 bases and J by 3 bases, with 10 bases between the two germline ends. The DNA of the CDR3 is TGCGCCAGCAGTGTTACCGGGGACTACAATGAGCAGTTCTTC. Its translation is CASSVTGDYNEQFF.

The chain is built from TRBV6-4 and TRBJ2-1, with 16 positions matching TRBD2. The junction had 5 bases not matched to a gene; V was cut back by 3 bases and J by 6 bases. The CDR3 is 17 amino acids. Germline assignment: CDR1 MRHNA and CDR2 SNTAGT. CDR3 nucleotide sequence: TGTGCCAGCAGTGATTCCGGGACTAGCGGGGGGGCCAATGAGCAGTTCTTC. Its translation: CASSDSGTSGGANEQFF.

This clone was recorded a few times. The chain joins TRBV2 to TRBJ2-1; TRBD2 agrees at 9 bases. The ends lost 3 bases at V and 9 bases at J; junction bases unmatched: 3. The V gene's germline CDR1 is SNHLY and CDR2 FYNNEI. CDR3 length equals 13 residues. CDR3 coding DNA: TGTGCCAGCAGTGAGCGGGGGGGGGCTGAGCAGTTCTTC. Translating gives CASSERGGAEQFF. Based on the CDR3 plus reference TRBV2 and TRBJ2-1, the full variable domain is EPEVTQTPSHQVTQMGQEVILRCVPISNHLYFYWYRQILGQKVEFLVSFYNNEISEKSEIFDDQFSVERPDGSNFTLKIRSTKLEDSAMYFCASSERGGAEQFFGPGTRLTVL.

This clone has more than one count but fewer than ten. V gene TRBV7-2 combines with J gene TRBJ1-5; tentatively, D is TRBD1 (5 bases). CDR3 size: 14 residues. V lost 5 bases and J 5 bases, leaving 13 bases between the germline ends. Germline CDR1 reads SGHTA; CDR2 reads FQGNSA. CDR3 nucleotides: TGTGCCAGCAGCCCCGGGGGAGGGGATCAGCCCCAGCATTTT. As protein: CASSPGGGDQPQHF.

This chain links TRBV23-1 with TRBJ2-3; D gene unclear. TRBV23-1 is an ORF; its function is uncertain. This CDR3 has 13 residues. V lost 7 bases to trimming and J lost 4 bases, with 12 bases between them. CDR3 DNA sequence: TGCGCCAGCACTACCGCTATGGCAGATACGCAGTATTTT. It is translated as CASTTAMADTQYF.

In this sample, this clone turned up once. In DNA form, the CDR3 reads TGTGCCAGCAGCCCAGCTTCAGGGCCCTACGAGCAGTACTTC. It encodes CASSPASGPYEQYF. This sequence joins TRBV7-6 and TRBJ2-7; weak D call: TRBD1 (5 bases). CDR1 and CDR2 from the germline V gene are SGHVS and FNYEAQ. The V end was cut by 5 bases, the J end by 2 bases, with 13 bases between. The CDR3 totals 14 residues.

The sample holds a few counts of this clone. J is TRBJ1-2 and V is TRBV4-2; 9 bases match TRBD1. Germline V gene data show CDR1 as LGHNA and CDR2 as YNFKEQ. This CDR3 is built from 13 residues. Trimming removed 4 bases from V and 8 bases from J; junction bases left unmatched: 5. CDR3 nucleotide sequence: TGTGCCAGCAGCCTAAGACAGGGGGAGGGCTACACCTTC. Protein product: CASSLRQGEGYTF.